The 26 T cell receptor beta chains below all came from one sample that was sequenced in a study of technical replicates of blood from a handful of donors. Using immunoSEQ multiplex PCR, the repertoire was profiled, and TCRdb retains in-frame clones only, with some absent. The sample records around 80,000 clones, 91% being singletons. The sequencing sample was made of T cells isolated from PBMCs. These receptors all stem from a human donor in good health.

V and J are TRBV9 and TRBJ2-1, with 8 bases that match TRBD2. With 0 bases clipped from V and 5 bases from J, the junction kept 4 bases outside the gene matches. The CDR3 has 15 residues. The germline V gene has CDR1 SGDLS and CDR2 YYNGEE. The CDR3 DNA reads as TGTGCCAGCAGCGTAGTGGGACTAGAAGACAATGAGCAGTTCTTC. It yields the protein CASSVVGLEDNEQFF.

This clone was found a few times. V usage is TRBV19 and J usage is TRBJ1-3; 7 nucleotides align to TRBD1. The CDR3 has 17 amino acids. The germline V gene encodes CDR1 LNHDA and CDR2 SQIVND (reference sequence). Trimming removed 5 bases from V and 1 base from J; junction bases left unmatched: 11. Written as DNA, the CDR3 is TGTGCCAGTAGTTTACTGTCGGGACAGAGTTCTGGAAACACCATATATTTT. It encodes CASSLLSGQSSGNTIYF.

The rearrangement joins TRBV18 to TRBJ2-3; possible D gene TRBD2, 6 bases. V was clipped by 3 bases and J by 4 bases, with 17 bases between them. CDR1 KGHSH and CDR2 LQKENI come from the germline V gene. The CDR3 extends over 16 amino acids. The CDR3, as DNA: TGTGCCAGCTCACCCCGAGCGGGTGAGGTTCCAGATACGCAGTATTTT. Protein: CASSPRAGEVPDTQYF.

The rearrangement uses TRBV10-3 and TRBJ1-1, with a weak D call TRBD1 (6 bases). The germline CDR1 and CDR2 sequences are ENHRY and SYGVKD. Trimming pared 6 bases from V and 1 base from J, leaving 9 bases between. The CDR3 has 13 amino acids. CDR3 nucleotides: TGTGCCATCAGGGGGGCAAAGAACACTGAAGCTTTCTTT. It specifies CAIRGAKNTEAFF.

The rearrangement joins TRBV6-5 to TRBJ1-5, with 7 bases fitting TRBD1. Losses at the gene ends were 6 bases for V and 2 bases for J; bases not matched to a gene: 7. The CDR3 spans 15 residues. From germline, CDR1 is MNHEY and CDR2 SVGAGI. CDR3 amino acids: CASSRQGSGNQPQHF. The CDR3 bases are TGTGCCAGCAGCCGACAGGGTAGCGGCAATCAGCCCCAGCATTTT.

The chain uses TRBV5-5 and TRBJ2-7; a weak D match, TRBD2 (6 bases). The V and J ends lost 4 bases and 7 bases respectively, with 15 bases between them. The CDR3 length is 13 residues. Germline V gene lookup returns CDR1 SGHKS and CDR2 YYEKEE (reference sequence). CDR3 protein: CASSGGTTNEQYF. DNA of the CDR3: TGTGCCAGCAGCGGAGGGACCACAAATGAGCAGTACTTC.

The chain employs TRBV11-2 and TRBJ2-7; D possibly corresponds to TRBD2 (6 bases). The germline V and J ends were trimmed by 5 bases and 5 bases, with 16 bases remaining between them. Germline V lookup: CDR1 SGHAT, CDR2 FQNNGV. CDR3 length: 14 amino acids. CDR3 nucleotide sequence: TGTGCCAGCAGCCCCGGGACTTATACTCACGAGCAGTACTTC. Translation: CASSPGTYTHEQYF.

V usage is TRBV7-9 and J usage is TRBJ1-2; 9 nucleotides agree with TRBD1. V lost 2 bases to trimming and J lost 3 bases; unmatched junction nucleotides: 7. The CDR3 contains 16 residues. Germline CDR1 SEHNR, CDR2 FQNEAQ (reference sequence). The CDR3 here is CASSLYPTGGDYGYTF. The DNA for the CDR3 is TGTGCCAGCAGCTTATATCCCACAGGGGGCGACTATGGCTACACCTTC.

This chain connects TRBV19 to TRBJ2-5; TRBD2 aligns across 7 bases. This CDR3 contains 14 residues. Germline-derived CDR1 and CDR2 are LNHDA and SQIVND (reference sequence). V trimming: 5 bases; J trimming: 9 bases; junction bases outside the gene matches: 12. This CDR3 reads CASSLGTERGAQYF. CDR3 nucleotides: TGTGCCAGTAGTCTGGGGACCGAACGGGGGGCCCAGTACTTC.

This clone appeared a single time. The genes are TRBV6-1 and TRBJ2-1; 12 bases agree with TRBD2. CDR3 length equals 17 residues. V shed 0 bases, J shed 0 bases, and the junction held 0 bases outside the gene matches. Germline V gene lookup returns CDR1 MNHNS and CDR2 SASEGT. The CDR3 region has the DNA TGTGCCAGCAGTGAAGCGGGACTAGCGGGCTCCTACAATGAGCAGTTCTTC. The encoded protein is CASSEAGLAGSYNEQFF.

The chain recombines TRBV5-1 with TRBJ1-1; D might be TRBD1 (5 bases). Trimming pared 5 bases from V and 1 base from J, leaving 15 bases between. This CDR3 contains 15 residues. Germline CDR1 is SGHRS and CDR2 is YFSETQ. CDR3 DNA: TGCGCCAGCAGTCCCCGGGGGGGAAGGAACACTGAAGCTTTCTTT. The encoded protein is CASSPRGGRNTEAFF.

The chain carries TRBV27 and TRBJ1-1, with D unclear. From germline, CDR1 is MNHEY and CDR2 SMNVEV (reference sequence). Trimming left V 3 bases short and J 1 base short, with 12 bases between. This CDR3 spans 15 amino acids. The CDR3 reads CASSFSLGGNTEAFF. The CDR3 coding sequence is TGTGCCAGCAGTTTCTCCCTAGGAGGGAACACTGAAGCTTTCTTT.

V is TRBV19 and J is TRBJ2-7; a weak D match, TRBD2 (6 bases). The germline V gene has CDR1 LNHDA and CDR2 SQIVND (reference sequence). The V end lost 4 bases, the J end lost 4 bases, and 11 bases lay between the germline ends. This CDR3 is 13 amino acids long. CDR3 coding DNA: TGTGCCAGTAGTACTGGGGGGATATACGAGCAGTACTTC. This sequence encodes CASSTGGIYEQYF. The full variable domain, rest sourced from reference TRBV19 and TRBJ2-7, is DGGITQSPKYLFRKEGQNVTLSCEQNLNHDAMYWYRQDPGQGLRLIYYSQIVNDFQKGDIAEGYSVSREKKESFPLTVTSAQKNPTAFYLCASSTGGIYEQYFGPGTRLTVT.

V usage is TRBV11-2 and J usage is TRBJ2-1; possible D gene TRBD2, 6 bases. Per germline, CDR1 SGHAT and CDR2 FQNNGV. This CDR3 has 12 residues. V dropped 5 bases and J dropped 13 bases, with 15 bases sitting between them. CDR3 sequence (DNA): TGTGCCAGCAGCCACCTGGAGGGGCGTCAGTTCTTC. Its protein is CASSHLEGRQFF.

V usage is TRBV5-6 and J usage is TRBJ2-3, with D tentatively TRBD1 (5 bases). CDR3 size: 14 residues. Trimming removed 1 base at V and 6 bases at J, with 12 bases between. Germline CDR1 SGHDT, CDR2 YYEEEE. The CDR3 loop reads CASSLQGAPDTQYF. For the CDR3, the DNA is TGTGCCAGCAGCTTGCAGGGTGCCCCGGATACGCAGTATTTT.

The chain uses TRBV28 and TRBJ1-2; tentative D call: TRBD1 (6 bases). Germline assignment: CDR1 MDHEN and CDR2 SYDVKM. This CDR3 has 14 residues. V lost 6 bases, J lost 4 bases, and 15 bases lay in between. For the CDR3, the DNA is TGTGCCAGCAGCTTTGGACAGCCTTTCTATGGCTACACCTTC. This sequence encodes CASSFGQPFYGYTF.

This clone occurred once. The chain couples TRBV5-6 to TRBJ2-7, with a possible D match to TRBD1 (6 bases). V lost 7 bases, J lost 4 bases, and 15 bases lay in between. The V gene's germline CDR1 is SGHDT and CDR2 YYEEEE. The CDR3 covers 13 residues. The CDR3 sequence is CASGQGPRYEQYF. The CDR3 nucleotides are TGTGCCAGCGGTCAGGGGCCCAGGTACGAGCAGTACTTC.

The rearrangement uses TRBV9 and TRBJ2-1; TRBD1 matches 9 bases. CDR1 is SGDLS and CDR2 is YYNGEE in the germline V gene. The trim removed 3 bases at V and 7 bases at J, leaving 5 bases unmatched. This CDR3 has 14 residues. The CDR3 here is CASSGTGGRNEQFF. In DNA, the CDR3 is TGTGCCAGCAGCGGAACAGGGGGCAGGAATGAGCAGTTCTTC.

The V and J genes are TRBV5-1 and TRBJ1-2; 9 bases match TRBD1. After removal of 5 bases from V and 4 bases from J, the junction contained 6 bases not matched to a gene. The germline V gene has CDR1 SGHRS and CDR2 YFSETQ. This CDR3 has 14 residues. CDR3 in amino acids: CASRRDRVFYGYTF. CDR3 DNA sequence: TGCGCCAGCAGACGGGACAGGGTTTTCTATGGCTACACCTTC.

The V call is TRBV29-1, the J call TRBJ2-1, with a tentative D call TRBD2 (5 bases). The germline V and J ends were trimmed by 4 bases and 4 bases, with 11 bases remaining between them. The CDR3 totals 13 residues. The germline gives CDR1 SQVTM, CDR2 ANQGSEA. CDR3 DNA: TGCAGCGTTGGGGAGCAACCTTACAATGAGCAGTTCTTC. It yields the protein CSVGEQPYNEQFF.

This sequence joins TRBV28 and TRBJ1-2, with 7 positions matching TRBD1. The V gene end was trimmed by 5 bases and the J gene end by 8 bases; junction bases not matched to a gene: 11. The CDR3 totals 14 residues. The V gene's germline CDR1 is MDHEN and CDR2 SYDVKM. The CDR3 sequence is CASSLAGTVNGYTF. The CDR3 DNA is TGTGCCAGCAGTCTGGCCGGGACAGTGAACGGCTACACCTTC.

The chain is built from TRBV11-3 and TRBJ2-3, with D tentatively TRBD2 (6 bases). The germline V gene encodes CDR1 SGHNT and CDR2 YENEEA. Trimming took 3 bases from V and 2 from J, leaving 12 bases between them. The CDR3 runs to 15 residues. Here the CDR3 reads CASSFGGEYTDTQYF. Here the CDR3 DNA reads TGTGCCAGCAGCTTTGGCGGGGAATACACAGATACGCAGTATTTT.

For the CDR3, the DNA is TGTGCCAGCAGCGTCAGGGTGAACTATGGCTACACCTTC. Encoded protein: CASSVRVNYGYTF. This sequence joins TRBV5-8 and TRBJ1-2, with TRBD1 as a possible D gene (5 bases). The CDR3 runs to 13 residues. Trimming took off 4 bases at V and 2 bases at J, with 9 bases between the two ends. Germline V gives CDR1 SGHTS, CDR2 YDEGEE.

CDR3 loop: CASSDRGWGADTQYF. Here the CDR3 DNA reads TGTGCCAGCAGTGATCGGGGATGGGGGGCAGATACGCAGTATTTT. The rearrangement links TRBV6-1 to TRBJ2-3; a weak D match, TRBD2 (6 bases). This CDR3 spans 15 amino acids. Between the trimmed V and J ends, which lost 3 bases and 4 bases, there was a span of 14 bases. Germline V CDR1 and CDR2: MNHNS, SASEGT.

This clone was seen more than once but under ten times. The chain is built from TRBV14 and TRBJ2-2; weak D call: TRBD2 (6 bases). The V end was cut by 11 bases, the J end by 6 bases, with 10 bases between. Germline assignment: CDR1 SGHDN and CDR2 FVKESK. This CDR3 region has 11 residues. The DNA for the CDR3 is TGTGCCTGGGGGGTACCCGGGGAGCTGTTTTTT. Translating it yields CAWGVPGELFF. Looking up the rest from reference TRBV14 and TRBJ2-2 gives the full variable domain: EAGVTQFPSHSVIEKGQTVTLRCDPISGHDNLYWYRRVMGKEIKFLLHFVKESKQDESGMPNNRFLAERTGGTYSTLKVQPAELEDSGVYFCAWGVPGELFFGEGSRLTVL.

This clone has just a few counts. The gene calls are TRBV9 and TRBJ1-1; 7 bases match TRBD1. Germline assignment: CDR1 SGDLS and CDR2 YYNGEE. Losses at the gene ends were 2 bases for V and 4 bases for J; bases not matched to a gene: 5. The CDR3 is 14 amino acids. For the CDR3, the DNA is TGTGCCAGCAGCGTCACAGGGGTGGGCACTGAAGCTTTCTTT. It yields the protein CASSVTGVGTEAFF.